This T cell receptor beta chain is from a study of blood T cell repertoires in COVID-19. About the study: Nucleic acid was either cDNA or gDNA, and it came from T cells, B-cell-depleted T cells, or PBMCs.

Sequenced by immunoSEQ multiplex PCR; TCRdb stores in-frame clones only, minus some. The table includes about 58,000 clones, roughly 83% detected once. Patients at the Seattle site were enrolled during active infection and followed longitudinally. V dropped 5 bases and J dropped 2; count of bases not matched to a gene: 8. In germline, CDR1 is MNHEY, CDR2 SVGAGI. This CDR3 has 15 residues. The chain joins TRBV6-5 to TRBJ1-1; the match to TRBD1 covers 7 bases. What was sequenced was peripheral blood. The sequence came from a man aged 50 to 60 with COVID-19, enrolled during active disease. The CDR3 bases are TGTGCCAGCAGTAGCTGGACAGGACGAAACACTGAAGCTTTCTTT. This sequence encodes CASSSWTGRNTEAFF.